This TCR beta chain was recorded in a study of blood T cell repertoires in COVID-19. Seattle patients were enrolled while actively infected and followed longitudinally. In this sample, this clone turned up a few times. Original handling: Researchers report that nucleated cell counts were estimated from reference gene primer amplification. Assay: immunoSEQ multiplex PCR; the TCRdb copy retains only in-frame clones and omits some. V, J and clone size reflect that table, while D and trimming were determined from the DNA. The top ten clones hold 15% to 20% of a sample with approximately 200,000 clones, 85% of them seen once. The CDR3 loop spans 18 amino acids. V was pared by 0 bases and J by 3 bases, with 12 bases of the junction left unmatched. Germline CDR1 reads MDHEN; CDR2 reads SYDVKM.

This chain connects TRBV28 to TRBJ2-7; 9 nucleotides align to TRBD1. This receptor was identified in a person aged 70 to 79 with COVID-19, enrolled during active disease. The sequencing input was peripheral blood. CDR3: CASSLWRQGQGIHYEQYF. The CDR3 region has the DNA TGTGCCAGCAGTTTATGGAGGCAGGGACAGGGCATCCACTACGAGCAGTACTTC.